Below, 2 T cell receptor beta chains from the same sample are listed, as sequenced in a study of T cell responses to AZD1222 COVID-19 vaccine. Sequencing was performed with immunoSEQ multiplex PCR; in TCRdb, only in-frame clones are kept and a portion is missing. The sample has about 150,000 clones, about 91% seen once; the top ten hold under 2.5%. The sequenced sample was peripheral blood, obtained on day 0 of AZD1222 vaccination. Source of these receptors: an adult in good health.

The V gene is TRBV29-1, the J gene TRBJ2-1; 7 nucleotides match TRBD1. Germline CDR1 and CDR2: SQVTM and ANQGSEA. Germline trimming cut 7 bases from V and 1 base from J; bases unmatched to any gene: 10. The CDR3 is 15 amino acids. CDR3 sequence (DNA): TGCAGCGGCAACAGGGGAAGGGGATCCTACAATGAGCAGTTCTTC. Protein sequence: CSGNRGRGSYNEQFF.

This clone has a single count. V and J are TRBV27 and TRBJ1-1; 9 bases map to TRBD1. The V gene end was trimmed by 10 bases and the J gene end by 4 bases; junction bases not matched to a gene: 10. The V gene's germline CDR1 is MNHEY and CDR2 SMNVEV (reference sequence). CDR3 length: 14 amino acids. The CDR3 is CAIETGGFGTEAFF. The CDR3 nucleotides are TGTGCCATCGAGACAGGGGGGTTTGGCACTGAAGCTTTCTTT.